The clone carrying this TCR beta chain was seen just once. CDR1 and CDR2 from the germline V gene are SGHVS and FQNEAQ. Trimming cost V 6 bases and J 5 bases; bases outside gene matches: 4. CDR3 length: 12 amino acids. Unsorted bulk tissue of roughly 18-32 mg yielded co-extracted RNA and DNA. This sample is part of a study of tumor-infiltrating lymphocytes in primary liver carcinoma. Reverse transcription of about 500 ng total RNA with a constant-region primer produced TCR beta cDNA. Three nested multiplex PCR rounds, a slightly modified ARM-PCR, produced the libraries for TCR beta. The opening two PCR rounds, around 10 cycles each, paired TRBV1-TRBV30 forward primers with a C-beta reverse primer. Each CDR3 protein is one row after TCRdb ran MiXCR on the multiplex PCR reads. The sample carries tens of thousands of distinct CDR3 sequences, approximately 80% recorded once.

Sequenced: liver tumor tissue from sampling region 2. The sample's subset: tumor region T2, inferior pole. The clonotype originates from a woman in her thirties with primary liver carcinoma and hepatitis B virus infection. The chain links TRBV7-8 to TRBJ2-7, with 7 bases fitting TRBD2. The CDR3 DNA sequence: TGTGCCAGCAGTTTCGGACTAGACGAGCAGTACTTC. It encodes CASSFGLDEQYF.